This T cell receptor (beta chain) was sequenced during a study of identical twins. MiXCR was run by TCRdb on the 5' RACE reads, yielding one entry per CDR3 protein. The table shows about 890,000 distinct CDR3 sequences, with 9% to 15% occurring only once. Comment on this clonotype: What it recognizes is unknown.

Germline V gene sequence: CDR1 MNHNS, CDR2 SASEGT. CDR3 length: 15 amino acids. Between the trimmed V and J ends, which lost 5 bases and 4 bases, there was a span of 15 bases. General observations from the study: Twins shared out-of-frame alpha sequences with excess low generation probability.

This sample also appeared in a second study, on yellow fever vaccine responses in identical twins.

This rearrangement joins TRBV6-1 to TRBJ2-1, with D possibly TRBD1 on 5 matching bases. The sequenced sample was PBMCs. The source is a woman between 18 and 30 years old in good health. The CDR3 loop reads CASSTTTDRYNEQFF. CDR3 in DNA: TGTGCCAGCAGTACGACAACCGACAGATACAATGAGCAGTTCTTC.